The text below deals with one T cell receptor beta chain. Its target antigen remains unknown. No base quality values were provided; no much bigger clone lies one nucleotide off. The sample belongs to a study of long-term antiretroviral therapy in people with HIV (dated by TCRdb to between 2021 and 2022). Notes on the research overall: The earliest samples were collected roughly a decade before the 2015 WHO recommendation for immediate ART, at a time when ART was usually postponed until CD4 counts fell. A retrospective serial study tested whether ART initiation and durable HIV suppression were associated with changes in peripheral blood TRB repertoire composition and diversity. The cohort contributed about 200 cryopreserved PBMC samples from 30 adults with confirmed HIV infection, collected serially over a mean of approximately six years (range 1-12). Among the roughly 30 participants with HIV, over nine were female. No cross-contamination during QIAcube processing was seen in test extractions of a monoclonal T-cell line run alongside 33 polyclonal samples.

Participants were included only if at least one PBMC sample before ART initiation and at least two post-ART samples were available. Every participant with HIV received treatment in the United States of America. Before DNA extraction, cryopreserved samples containing roughly 0.9-10 million PBMC were thawed and washed. At the time of the earliest PBMC sample, participants with HIV were aged between roughly 23 and 60 years. PBMC samples were contributed by each participant from 1-4 timepoints before ART initiation and 2-8 timepoints after ART initiation, with a median of 7 samples. Serial HIV viral load, CD4+ T-cell count, ART history and demographic data were obtained for every participant. A Qiagen kit on a QIAcube was used to extract genomic DNA from unsorted PBMC, with samples processed in batches of 12. Sequencing of the TRB variable region was done with the immunoSEQ hsTCRB v3.0 assay at survey level resolution. The target sequencing depth for TRB was 40,000-50,000 T-cell genomes per sample. Pooled TRB libraries were sequenced on an Illumina MiSeq with a v3 150-cycle kit. On the authors' methods: Repertoire analysis ran in R within a reproducible Nextflow workflow covering QC, data transformation and analysis. LymphoSeq2, an R package for exploring AIRR-Seq data, was used to implement custom analyses. A handful of samples that yielded fewer than 5000 total TRB sequences were excluded, so that approximately 200 HIV repertoires were analyzed. Among the approximately 200 retained HIV repertoires, around 60 were collected before ART initiation and approximately 130 were collected after ART initiation. Repertoires were downsampled to 5000 TRB nucleotide sequences, with summary statistics averaged over 100 downsampling iterations. TRB sequences were retained for analysis only if CDR3 regions of at least seven amino acids were present. Two measures captured diversity: a Shannon entropy-derived clonality score and the Gini coefficient. In repertoire networks, the top 5000 CDR3 amino acid sequences were linked whenever an edit distance of one separated two sequences. GLIPH2 predicted antigen specificity groups and MHC restriction for TRB CDR3 amino acid sequences. To flag known CMV, EBV, HIV or tissue antigen associations, CDR3 amino acid sequences were matched against VDJdb and McPAS-TCR. Pre-ART, post-ART and control groups were compared with Wilcoxon signed-rank tests and Holm-Bonferroni correction. TCRdb carries this immuneACCESS record with in-frame sequences only. Its versions omit some clonotypes, under half of them owing to an unresolved V gene in the studies checked, with the rest unexplained. V and J calls and clone size come straight from that table; D and trimming were deduced from the DNA. The sample table holds 15,000 to 20,000 clones, of which approximately 80% were seen once. Under 9.5% of the sample lies in the top ten.

General findings and caveats noted by the study authors: Compared with controls, HIV repertoires had narrower CDR3 length ranges, and the network structure pointed to an antigen-experienced repertoire that shifted only slightly toward naive after ART. Starting ART was linked to a significant rise in TRB diversity, yet even after long-term ART the diversity remained significantly lower than in transplant donor controls. Unsorted PBMC were profiled instead of sorted CD4+ and CD8+ T cells because pre-ART samples had limited cell numbers. Owing to limited PBMC availability, only the TCR beta chain was sequenced, without alpha chain pairing. Inferences about post-ART repertoire changes were limited because no data were available on ART adherence, viral resistance or therapy changes. The samples span the years 2004 to 2017, and the ART regimens used may be less effective than current regimens. The repertoire was dominated across all time points by expanded TRB clones identified before ART initiation, although this dominance was seen to fluctuate and to decrease in many PLHIV after ART.

As encoded in the germline V gene, CDR1 is SGHTA while CDR2 is FQGTGA. The V end gives up 3 bases and the J end 5 bases, leaving 2 bases in the junction not matched to a gene. Measured from the cysteine to the phenylalanine, the CDR3 is 14 residues long. Of all the DNA, just the CDR3 is kept, 42 bases in frame from base 1. The receptor chain draws on TRBV7-3 and TRBJ2-7, with 12 bases aligning to TRBD1. The receptor comes from a man in his fifties with HIV. The input for sequencing was unsorted PBMCs, taken 0.3 years before starting antiretroviral therapy. CDR3 sequence: CASSLGTGGHEQYF. Here is the DNA: TGTGCCAGCAGCTTGGGGACAGGGGGCCACGAGCAGTACTTC.